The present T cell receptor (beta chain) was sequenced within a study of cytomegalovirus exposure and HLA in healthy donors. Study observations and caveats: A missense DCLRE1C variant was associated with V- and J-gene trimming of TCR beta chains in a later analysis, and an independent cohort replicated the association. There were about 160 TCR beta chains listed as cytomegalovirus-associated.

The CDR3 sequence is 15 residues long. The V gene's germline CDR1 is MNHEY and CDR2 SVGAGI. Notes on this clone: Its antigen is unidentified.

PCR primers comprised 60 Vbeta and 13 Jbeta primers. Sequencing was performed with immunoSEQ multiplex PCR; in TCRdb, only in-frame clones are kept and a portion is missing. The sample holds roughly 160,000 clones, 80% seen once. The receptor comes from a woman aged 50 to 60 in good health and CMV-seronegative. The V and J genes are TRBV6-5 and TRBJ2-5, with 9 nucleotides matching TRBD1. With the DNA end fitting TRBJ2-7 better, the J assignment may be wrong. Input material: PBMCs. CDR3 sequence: CASRTLGQGSSEQYF. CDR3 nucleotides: TGTGCCAGCAGGACGCTGGGACAGGGATCGAGCGAGCAGTACTTC.